Below, 18 T cell receptor beta chains from the same sample are listed, as sequenced in a study of T cells after yellow fever vaccination. Each CDR3 protein is one row after TCRdb ran MiXCR on the 5' RACE reads. This table holds some 350,000 distinct CDR3 sequences, around a tenth found once. Source: PBMCs, taken on the day of the first yellow fever vaccination. The receptors here all came from a man aged 18 to 35 who received the YFV17D yellow fever vaccine.

This chain links TRBV20-1 with TRBJ1-2; 9 positions match TRBD1. The V and J ends lost 2 bases and 3 bases, in that order; junction bases with no gene match: 7. The germline V gene encodes CDR1 DFQATT and CDR2 SNEGSKA (reference sequence). The length of the CDR3 is 15 residues. This CDR3 is CSARSSDRGYYGYTF. The CDR3, as DNA: TGCAGTGCTAGATCTTCAGACAGGGGGTACTATGGCTACACCTTC.

The V call is TRBV6-6, the J call TRBJ1-5; no definite D call. Trimming took off 11 bases at V and 0 bases at J, with 11 bases between the two ends. Germline CDR1 MNHNY, CDR2 SVGAGI (reference sequence). CDR3 length: 13 amino acids. CDR3 protein: CAGSKDSNQPQHF. CDR3 nucleotide sequence: TGTGCCGGCTCCAAGGATAGCAATCAGCCCCAGCATTTT.

This clonotype was seen a handful of times. This chain links TRBV7-3 with TRBJ2-1, with 7 bases identical to TRBD2. Germline V CDR1 and CDR2: SGHTA, FQGTGA. The CDR3 is 14 amino acids. Trimming cost V 3 bases and J 8 bases; bases outside gene matches: 7. The CDR3 protein is CASSLGQRGDEQFF. CDR3 DNA: TGTGCCAGCAGCTTGGGTCAGCGGGGTGATGAGCAGTTCTTC.

This clonotype was observed a few times. The chain has TRBV6-2 or TRBV6-3 and TRBJ2-3, with D possibly matching TRBD1 (6 bases). The V end lost 0 bases, the J end lost 6 bases, and 19 bases lay between the germline ends. The CDR3 spans 17 residues. Looked up from germline, CDR1 is MNHEY and CDR2 is SVGEGT. DNA of the CDR3: TGTGCCAGCAGTTACTCGGTCGGGACACCGTTCTATGATACGCAGTATTTT. Translation: CASSYSVGTPFYDTQYF.

This clonotype was seen more than once but under ten times. V is TRBV29-1 and J is TRBJ2-7, with TRBD1 identical over 10 bases. The CDR3 spans 14 residues. Germline-derived CDR1 and CDR2 are SQVTM and ANQGSEA. The V and J ends lost 7 bases and 4 bases, in that order; junction bases with no gene match: 10. The CDR3 sequence: CSATRGTGAYEQYF. The CDR3 DNA sequence: TGCAGCGCTACCCGGGGGACAGGGGCGTACGAGCAGTACTTC.

This clonotype came up a few times. CDR3 coding DNA: TGCGCCAGCAGCAGAACAGGGGTTCAGCCCCAGCATTTT. The encoded protein is CASSRTGVQPQHF. This chain joins TRBV5-1 and TRBJ1-5; 7 nucleotides match TRBD1. Trimming at V came to 4 bases and at J to 6 bases, leaving 4 bases not matched to a gene. Germline V gene data show CDR1 as SGHRS and CDR2 as YFSETQ. The CDR3 extends over 13 amino acids.

V usage is TRBV12-3 or TRBV12-4 and J usage is TRBJ2-2; 10 bases fit TRBD2. The V and J ends lost 5 bases and 7 bases, in that order; junction bases with no gene match: 7. The CDR3 covers 15 residues. CDR3: CASSRSGGAVGELFF. In nucleotides, the CDR3 is TGTGCCAGCAGTCGAAGCGGGGGGGCCGTCGGGGAGCTGTTTTTT.

V gene TRBV18 combines with J gene TRBJ2-5; 10 nucleotides align to TRBD2. The CDR3 is 15 amino acids. V lost 1 base, J lost 4 bases, and 3 bases stayed unmatched. Germline lookup yields CDR1 KGHSH and CDR2 LQKENI. The DNA of the CDR3 is TGTGCCAGCTCACCACAGCGGGGGGGGCGAGAGACCCAGTACTTC. This sequence encodes CASSPQRGGRETQYF.

This clonotype was counted a few times. The chain links TRBV11-2 to TRBJ2-5, with a possible D match to TRBD2 (5 bases). CDR1 is SGHAT and CDR2 is FQNNGV in the germline V gene. The V and J ends lost 4 bases and 1 base respectively, with 10 bases between them. CDR3 length equals 14 residues. CDR3 nucleotides: TGTGCCAGCAGCTCTTGGACTTCCCAAGAGACCCAGTACTTC. The encoded protein is CASSSWTSQETQYF.

V gene TRBV24-1 combines with J gene TRBJ1-2; tentatively, D is TRBD1 (5 bases). The germline CDR1 and CDR2 sequences are KGHDR and SFDVKD. Trimming took off 5 bases at V and 3 bases at J, with 9 bases between the two ends. The CDR3 runs 13 residues. The CDR3 sequence: CATSAGRDYGYTF. CDR3 nucleotides: TGTGCCACCAGTGCTGGCAGGGACTATGGCTACACCTTC.

This clonotype occurred many times. The chain joins TRBV5-1 to TRBJ2-2, with 7 bases identical to TRBD2. Germline V gene data show CDR1 as SGHRS and CDR2 as YFSETQ. The CDR3 sequence is 14 residues long. Germline trimming cut 4 bases from V and 4 bases from J; bases unmatched to any gene: 4. CDR3 protein: CASSPLAVTGELFF. The CDR3 bases are TGCGCCAGCAGCCCGCTAGCGGTCACCGGGGAGCTGTTTTTT.

This clonotype was detected a few times. In DNA form, the CDR3 reads TGTGCCATCAGTGATGTCGGGGGCCGTGGAGATACGCAGTATTTT. Its protein is CAISDVGGRGDTQYF. The chain uses TRBV10-3 and TRBJ2-3, with D perhaps TRBD1 or TRBD2 (6 bases each). V lost 3 bases to trimming and J lost 5 bases, with 15 bases between them. This CDR3 is 15 amino acids long. Per the germline V gene, CDR1 is ENHRY and CDR2 is SYGVKD.

The J gene is TRBJ2-3, the V gene TRBV5-4; D is unresolved. Germline CDR1 SGHNT, CDR2 YYREEE (reference sequence). Trimming left V 4 bases short and J 4 bases short, with 10 bases between. The CDR3 is 13 residues long. The CDR3 DNA sequence: TGTGCCAGCAGCGTCGGTGGTCCAGATACGCAGTATTTT. Translating gives CASSVGGPDTQYF.

This clonotype was recorded many times. The rearrangement uses TRBV3-1 and TRBJ2-1; D gene unclear. The germline V gene encodes CDR1 LGHDT and CDR2 YNNKEL (reference sequence). This CDR3 comprises 11 residues. V lost 4 bases and J lost 9, with 7 bases in between. CDR3 residues: CASSRNSEQFF. CDR3 nucleotides: TGTGCCAGCAGCCGAAATTCTGAGCAGTTCTTC.

This clonotype was seen more than once but under ten times. The chain links TRBV27 to TRBJ2-7; possibly TRBD1 or TRBD2 for D (6 bases each). V dropped 6 bases and J dropped 0 bases, with 12 bases sitting between them. Germline V gene sequence: CDR1 MNHEY, CDR2 SMNVEV (reference sequence). The CDR3 totals 14 residues. The DNA for the CDR3 is TGTGCCAGCAGCTGGGGGGCCCCCTCCTACGAGCAGTACTTC. Protein sequence: CASSWGAPSYEQYF.

This clonotype occurred many times. This chain links TRBV5-1 with TRBJ2-7; 7 nucleotides align to TRBD1. CDR1 and CDR2 (germline): SGHRS, YFSETQ. J was trimmed by 2 bases and V by 0 bases; bases with no gene match: 2. The CDR3 sequence is 14 residues long. Here the CDR3 DNA reads TGCGCCAGCAGCTTGGAACAGGGGACCTACGAGCAGTACTTC. This encodes CASSLEQGTYEQYF.

The chain is built from TRBV4-1 and TRBJ2-4; TRBD1 might be the D (6 bases). This CDR3 is built from 16 residues. Per the germline V gene, CDR1 is MGHRA and CDR2 is YSYEKL. Trimming shortened V by 3 bases and J by 0 bases, and 12 bases separated the two germline ends. As DNA, the CDR3 is TGCGCCAGCAGCCAGATACAGGGCCGAGCCAAAAACATTCAGTACTTC. This translates into CASSQIQGRAKNIQYF.

This clonotype came up many times. This chain links TRBV12-3 or TRBV12-4 with TRBJ2-7, with TRBD2 matching 8 bases. CDR3 length: 13 residues. V lost 5 bases, J lost 2 bases, and 2 bases stayed unmatched. CDR3 nucleotides: TGTGCCAGCAGTCGAGCGGGGGCCTACGAGCAGTACTTC. Its translation is CASSRAGAYEQYF.